This is a list of T cell receptor beta chains from one sample in a study of shared clonotypes between healthy human individuals. Method: immunoSEQ multiplex PCR; TCRdb's copy keeps in-frame clones and lacks some. Found here are 800,000 or so clones, just over 95% of them singletons; the top ten hold about 0.21%. The sequencing input was naive CD8+ T cells sorted from blood. Receptor source: a man in his thirties or forties in good health. CDR3s include the opening cysteine and the closing phenylalanine or tryptophan. The order of the fields is D gene, J gene, clone size, V gene, CDR3 DNA, CDR3 protein. A D gene is named only where the DNA matches it firmly. The size entry is marked missing in some rows and otherwise reads once, few, many or a size class.

d_call: -; j_call: TRBJ1-5; clone_size: -; v_call: TRBV5-5; cdr3_nt: TGTGCCAGCAGCTTGGTGGCAGTCCTCCCCGGACTAAATCAGCCCCAGCATTTT; cdr3_aa: CASSLVAVLPGLNQPQHF
d_call: TRBD2; j_call: TRBJ2-3; clone_size: -; v_call: TRBV27; cdr3_nt: TGTGCCAGCAGTCGATCAGCGGGGGAAATCACAGATACGCAGTATTTT; cdr3_aa: CASSRSAGEITDTQYF
d_call: -; j_call: TRBJ1-5; clone_size: -; v_call: TRBV5-5; cdr3_nt: TGTGCCAGCAGCTTGGCGGCAGAAAGCAATCAGCCCCAGCATTTT; cdr3_aa: CASSLAAESNQPQHF
d_call: -; j_call: TRBJ2-3; clone_size: -; v_call: TRBV11-2; cdr3_nt: TGTGCCAGCAGCTTAGTCCAGGGCCTCACAGATACGCAGTATTTT; cdr3_aa: CASSLVQGLTDTQYF
d_call: -; j_call: TRBJ1-3; clone_size: -; v_call: TRBV28; cdr3_nt: TGTGCCAGCAGTCTTGACATCACTGGAAACACCATATATTTT; cdr3_aa: CASSLDITGNTIYF
d_call: TRBD2; j_call: TRBJ2-7; clone_size: -; v_call: TRBV5-1; cdr3_nt: TGCGCCAGCAGCATGGGGACTAGCGGGAGAAATTTCTACGAGCAGTACTTC; cdr3_aa: CASSMGTSGRNFYEQYF
d_call: TRBD1; j_call: TRBJ1-1; clone_size: -; v_call: TRBV5-1; cdr3_nt: TGCGCCAGCAGACGGGACAGGGGATTGAACACTGAAGCTTTCTTT; cdr3_aa: CASRRDRGLNTEAFF
d_call: -; j_call: TRBJ2-6; clone_size: -; v_call: TRBV9; cdr3_nt: TGTGCCAGCGACTCTGGGGCCAACGTCCTGACTTTC; cdr3_aa: CASDSGANVLTF
d_call: -; j_call: TRBJ2-7; clone_size: -; v_call: TRBV11-2; cdr3_nt: TGTGCCAGCAGCTTCGGAGGCTACGAGCAGTACTTC; cdr3_aa: CASSFGGYEQYF
d_call: -; j_call: TRBJ2-7; clone_size: -; v_call: TRBV7-9; cdr3_nt: TGTGCCAGCAGCCCCCGACTGGGGGAGCAGTACTTC; cdr3_aa: CASSPRLGEQYF
d_call: -; j_call: TRBJ1-1; clone_size: -; v_call: TRBV5-4; cdr3_nt: TGTGCCAGCAGCTCGGGAAGAACGACTGAAGCTTTCTTT; cdr3_aa: CASSSGRTTEAFF
d_call: TRBD2; j_call: TRBJ2-1; clone_size: -; v_call: TRBV7-7; cdr3_nt: TGTGCTAGCAGCCCGGGACTAGCACCAAGCTCCTACAATGAGCAGTTCTTC; cdr3_aa: CASSPGLAPSSYNEQFF
d_call: TRBD1; j_call: TRBJ2-2; clone_size: -; v_call: TRBV9; cdr3_nt: TGTGCCAGCAGCGCCTCCGGACAGGTGATGACCGGGGAGCTGTTTTTT; cdr3_aa: CASSASGQVMTGELFF
d_call: TRBD2; j_call: TRBJ2-1; clone_size: -; v_call: TRBV6-6; cdr3_nt: TGTGCCAGCAGTTACGGGGGAGGGCCTTACAATGAGCAGTTCTTC; cdr3_aa: CASSYGGGPYNEQFF
d_call: -; j_call: TRBJ2-6; clone_size: -; v_call: TRBV6-1; cdr3_nt: TGTGCCAGCAGTGAAGCCCGCTCTGGGGCCAACGTCCTGACTTTC; cdr3_aa: CASSEARSGANVLTF
d_call: -; j_call: TRBJ2-7; clone_size: -; v_call: TRBV6-5; cdr3_nt: TGTGCCAGCAGTTACTCCGTGGGGGGGCCGGTCTACGAGCAGTACTTC; cdr3_aa: CASSYSVGGPVYEQYF
d_call: TRBD1; j_call: TRBJ1-4; clone_size: -; v_call: TRBV7-6; cdr3_nt: TGTGCCAGCAGCTTTGACAGGGGGCAGGAAAAACTGTTTTTT; cdr3_aa: CASSFDRGQEKLFF
d_call: TRBD2; j_call: TRBJ2-3; clone_size: -; v_call: TRBV4-1; cdr3_nt: TGCGCCAGCAGCCAAGGCGGGAGGGCGTCGGATACGCAGTATTTT; cdr3_aa: CASSQGGRASDTQYF
d_call: -; j_call: TRBJ2-7; clone_size: -; v_call: TRBV19; cdr3_nt: TGTGCCAGTAGTATTGCCGGGAACTACGAGCAGTACTTC; cdr3_aa: CASSIAGNYEQYF
d_call: -; j_call: TRBJ1-2; clone_size: -; v_call: TRBV7-9; cdr3_nt: TGTGCCAGCAGCCCCAACAGGGAGAGAGCTAACTATGGCTACACCTTC; cdr3_aa: CASSPNRERANYGYTF
d_call: -; j_call: TRBJ2-1; clone_size: once; v_call: TRBV10-1; cdr3_nt: TGCGCCAGCAGTGAAGGGGGGCGACGTGAGCAGTTCTTC; cdr3_aa: CASSEGGRREQFF
d_call: -; j_call: TRBJ2-1; clone_size: -; v_call: TRBV29-1; cdr3_nt: TGCAGCGTTGCCGGGCCCTTAGGGAATGAGCAGTTCTTC; cdr3_aa: CSVAGPLGNEQFF
d_call: -; j_call: TRBJ2-3; clone_size: -; v_call: TRBV6-5; cdr3_nt: TGTGCCAGCAGTTACTCACGGGGGAGCGCAGATACGCAGTATTTT; cdr3_aa: CASSYSRGSADTQYF
d_call: -; j_call: TRBJ2-7; clone_size: -; v_call: TRBV20-1; cdr3_nt: TGCAGTGCTAGCTGGGCAGATCAGCAGTACTTC; cdr3_aa: CSASWADQQYF
d_call: -; j_call: TRBJ1-2; clone_size: -; v_call: TRBV6-4; cdr3_nt: TGTGCCAGCAGTGACTCAGGGTATGGCTACACCTTC; cdr3_aa: CASSDSGYGYTF
d_call: -; j_call: TRBJ1-1; clone_size: -; v_call: TRBV30; cdr3_nt: TGTGCCTGGAGGCATAGTGGGGCCCAAATGTGCGCTTTCTTT; cdr3_aa: CAWRHSGAQMCAFF
d_call: -; j_call: TRBJ2-7; clone_size: -; v_call: TRBV5-1; cdr3_nt: TGCGCCAGCAGCTTTCAATTTCTCTACGAGCAGTACTTC; cdr3_aa: CASSFQFLYEQYF
d_call: -; j_call: TRBJ2-7; clone_size: -; v_call: TRBV27; cdr3_nt: TGTGCCAGCAGTTTTTTTGGCCAACCTGGCTCCGAGCAGTACTTC; cdr3_aa: CASSFFGQPGSEQYF
d_call: TRBD2; j_call: TRBJ2-1; clone_size: once; v_call: TRBV4-2; cdr3_nt: TGTGCCAGCAGCCAAGATCTAGCGGGGACCAATGAGCAGTTCTTC; cdr3_aa: CASSQDLAGTNEQFF